This TCR beta chain originates from a study of PD-1 blockade in classical Hodgkin lymphoma. The time point: cycle 4 day 1 (C4D1), after 5 to 7 weeks of nivolumab. Exposure to brentuximab vedotin varied, and each patient had relapsed following autologous stem cell transplantation. The length of the CDR3 is 13 residues. Germline V lookup: CDR1 LNHDA, CDR2 SQIVND (reference sequence). V gave up 1 base and J gave up 1 base, with 5 bases separating them. Method: immunoSEQ multiplex PCR; TCRdb's copy keeps in-frame clones and lacks some. The sample records about 39,000 clones, more than 60% being singletons.

This sequence originates from a human donor with classical Hodgkin lymphoma. The rearrangement uses TRBV19 and TRBJ2-7; D is ambiguous. Sample: peripheral blood mononuclear cells (PBMCs), taken before the fourth cycle of nivolumab. The DNA of the CDR3 is TGTGCCAGTAGTATAGGCCGATCCTACGAGCAGTACTTC. Its translation: CASSIGRSYEQYF.